These T cell receptor beta chains were read from a single sample in a study of T cell responses to AZD1222 COVID-19 vaccine. Libraries were prepared by immunoSEQ multiplex PCR; TCRdb keeps only in-frame clonotypes and omits some of them. The data contain fewer than 200,000 clones, 92% of them seen just once; the ten biggest clones take up 10%. The specimen comprised peripheral blood, sampled on day 0 of AZD1222 vaccination. Receptors originate from an adult in good health. Each CDR3 is given with its conserved first and last residue. The D gene is left open where the match is weak. Part of the rows lack a size; the others show once, few, many or a class for expanded clones.

cdr3_nt,cdr3_aa,clone_size,v_call,j_call,cdr3_length,d_call
TGTGCCAGCAGTCCAAGGGACAGATCGTATGGCTACACCTTC,CASSPRDRSYGYTF,.,TRBV27,TRBJ1-2,14,TRBD1
TGTGCCAGCTCCCGGGGACAGGGGTTTAGTGCTTTCTTT,CASSRGQGFSAFF,.,TRBV27,TRBJ1-1,13,TRBD1
TGTGCCATCGGGGCTAGCGGTATGACCTACGAGCAGTACTTC,CAIGASGMTYEQYF,.,TRBV10-3,TRBJ2-7,14,TRBD2
TGTGCCAGCAGTTACTCTACGGACCACAGGGGTGTAGCTTTCTTT,CASSYSTDHRGVAFF,.,TRBV6-2/TRBV6-3,TRBJ1-1,15,TRBD1
TGTGCCAGCAAACGTGGAGCTAACTATGGCTACACCTTC,CASKRGANYGYTF,.,TRBV27,TRBJ1-2,13,.
TGTGCCAGCAGCCTAGACGATGACGGTGGGGCCCAGCATTTT,CASSLDDDGGAQHF,.,TRBV4-2,TRBJ1-5,14,.
TGTGCCAGCAATGGTCAGGGAGGATACACTGAAGCTTTCTTT,CASNGQGGYTEAFF,.,TRBV6-5,TRBJ1-1,14,.
TGTGCCAGCAGCTTGGTAGGGGGGCCCCAGCATTTT,CASSLVGGPQHF,.,TRBV5-6,TRBJ1-5,12,.
TGTGCCAGCAGGATGGACAGGGGGGCCCGTCGCAATGAGCAGTTCTTC,CASRMDRGARRNEQFF,.,TRBV2,TRBJ2-1,16,TRBD1
TGTGCCAGCTCATCAACACAGGGGGATGGCTACACCTTC,CASSSTQGDGYTF,.,TRBV18,TRBJ1-2,13,TRBD1
TGCAGCGTTGACCCTTCACAGGGAGCGAACACTGAAGCTTTCTTT,CSVDPSQGANTEAFF,.,TRBV29-1,TRBJ1-1,15,.
TGTGCCAGCTCACGGACTCCGCCCCAAGAGACCCAGTACTTC,CASSRTPPQETQYF,.,TRBV18,TRBJ2-5,14,.
TGTGCCAGCAGCGTAGAACCGGGCGGCACTGAAGCTTTCTTT,CASSVEPGGTEAFF,.,TRBV9,TRBJ1-1,14,.
TGTGCCAGCAGCCCCTTCGGGAACACTGAAGCTTTCTTT,CASSPFGNTEAFF,.,TRBV7-9,TRBJ1-1,13,.
TGTGCCAGCAGCTTAGGAGGGACAGGGGTAGGCGGAAACACCATATATTTT,CASSLGGTGVGGNTIYF,.,TRBV13,TRBJ1-3,17,TRBD1
TGTGCCAGCAGTCTACAGGGCTGGGAAATGAACACTGAAGCTTTCTTT,CASSLQGWEMNTEAFF,.,TRBV28,TRBJ1-1,16,.
TGTGCCAGCAGTTTGTCCGGGACTAGCGGATCGGAGGAGCAGTTCTTC,CASSLSGTSGSEEQFF,.,TRBV27,TRBJ2-1,16,TRBD2
TGTGCCAGCACCGTTGACAGGAGAAACACCATATATTTT,CASTVDRRNTIYF,.,TRBV7-2,TRBJ1-3,13,.
TGCGCCAGCAGCTTGGGGGGTTCCAGATCGGAAAAACTGTTTTTT,CASSLGGSRSEKLFF,.,TRBV5-1,TRBJ1-4,15,.
TGCAGCGTGGCCCCCTCATTGGCAGGGGGAAACTATGGCTACACCTTC,CSVAPSLAGGNYGYTF,.,TRBV29-1,TRBJ1-2,16,TRBD1
TGTGCCAGCAGTTTATTGGGCCAAGGGGGCAAGACCCAGTACTTC,CASSLLGQGGKTQYF,.,TRBV27,TRBJ2-5,15,TRBD1
TGTGCCACCAGTGACCCTCACCGCGCAGATACGCAGTATTTT,CATSDPHRADTQYF,.,TRBV24-1,TRBJ2-3,14,.
TGTGCCAGCAGCTTCGGGGGAGGGGGCGAGCAGTACTTC,CASSFGGGGEQYF,.,TRBV7-2,TRBJ2-7,13,.
TGTGCCAGCAGCCACGACCGTGAAGCTTTCTTT,CASSHDREAFF,once,TRBV13,TRBJ1-1,11,.
TGTGCCAGCAGCCGGGGGGGCCAGACTGAAGCTTTCTTT,CASSRGGQTEAFF,.,TRBV9,TRBJ1-1,13,.
TGTGCCAGCAGCCAGCGGGAGAGTCAGCCCCAGCATTTT,CASSQRESQPQHF,.,TRBV4-2,TRBJ1-5,13,.
TGTGCCAGCAGTCTGTCGACAGGGATGAACACTGAAGCTTTCTTT,CASSLSTGMNTEAFF,.,TRBV6-2/TRBV6-3,TRBJ1-1,15,TRBD1
TGCGCCAGCAGCTTGCTGGGAGACAGGGGCGACGGCTACACCTTC,CASSLLGDRGDGYTF,few,TRBV5-1,TRBJ1-2,15,TRBD1
TGTGCCAGCAGTGATTATAAGACCCACCCTCAGGGCCCTGAAGCTTTCTTT,CASSDYKTHPQGPEAFF,.,TRBV2,TRBJ1-1,17,.
TGTGCCAGCAGCAAAGCGGTCCGAACCTACGAGCAGTACTTC,CASSKAVRTYEQYF,.,TRBV7-8,TRBJ2-7,14,.
TGCGCCAGCGGCTTGGAAGGGGTCACAGATACGCAGTATTTT,CASGLEGVTDTQYF,.,TRBV5-1,TRBJ2-3,14,.